The present T cell receptor (beta chain) was sequenced within a study of Graves' ophthalmopathy and Graves' hyperthyroidism. Study overall: Before any treatment, peripheral blood was taken at the initial diagnosis.

This clonotype was observed at least ten times. Its specificity is unknown. A clone one base away is much larger, so this may be a read error. Regarding the study as a whole: Detection in blood was also observed for most expanded thyroid clonotypes above 0.001 frequency. A model built from 13 signatures distinguished ophthalmopathy from stable hyperthyroidism with roughly 90% sensitivity and about 80% specificity.

Disease in donors with ophthalmopathy had moderate-to-severe activity, CAS ≥3, NOSPECS ≥4 and under 3 months' duration. The CDR3 is made up of 12 amino acids. V was pared by 5 bases and J by 9 bases, with 11 bases between. Amplification of TCR beta CDR3 regions used RNA transcripts. First-round RT-PCR with HTBI primers preceded a second-round multiplex PCR. TCRdb reprocessed the multiplex PCR reads via MiXCR and lists one record per CDR3 protein. The sample shows around 43,000 distinct CDR3 sequences, around 52% of them seen only once. Sequenced: peripheral blood. The V call is TRBV12-3 or TRBV12-4, the J call TRBJ2-1; D perhaps matches TRBD1 (5 bases). The receptor's source is an adult man with Graves' ophthalmopathy. The CDR3 DNA follows: TGTGCCAGCAGTCCCCAGGGCGGTGAGCAGTTCTTC. This codes for CASSPQGGEQFF.